Only a few counts were recorded for the clone carrying this T cell receptor beta chain. Its antigen remains unknown. The data were obtained in a study of beta chain features in type 1 diabetes. Study-wide points: Type 1 diabetes patients showed fewer insertions and more deletions at VDJ junctions. Patients' naive, central memory and regulatory TCRB repertoires appeared more alike than those of healthy donors.

Staining for CD45RO/CCR7/CD25/CD127/CD95/CD27 allowed sorting of CD4+ naive, central memory, regulatory and stem cell-like memory cells. The CDR3 length is 14 residues. Trimming removed 4 bases from V and 1 base from J; junction bases left unmatched: 3. Germline CDR1 and CDR2: SGHKS and YYEKEE (reference sequence). Expressed TCRB transcripts were sequenced because the isolated RNA had all been reverse transcribed beforehand. Assay: immunoSEQ multiplex PCR; the TCRdb copy retains only in-frame clones and omits some. The sample contains roughly 120,000 clones, almost 40% of which appear only once. Sequenced: stem cell memory CD4+ T cells from blood. This TCR came from a woman under 30 in good health. The chain is built from TRBV5-5 and TRBJ2-3, with TRBD1 matching over 7 bases. The CDR3, as DNA: TGTGCCAGCAGCATGGGGACAGGCACAGATACGCAGTATTTT. It is translated as CASSMGTGTDTQYF.